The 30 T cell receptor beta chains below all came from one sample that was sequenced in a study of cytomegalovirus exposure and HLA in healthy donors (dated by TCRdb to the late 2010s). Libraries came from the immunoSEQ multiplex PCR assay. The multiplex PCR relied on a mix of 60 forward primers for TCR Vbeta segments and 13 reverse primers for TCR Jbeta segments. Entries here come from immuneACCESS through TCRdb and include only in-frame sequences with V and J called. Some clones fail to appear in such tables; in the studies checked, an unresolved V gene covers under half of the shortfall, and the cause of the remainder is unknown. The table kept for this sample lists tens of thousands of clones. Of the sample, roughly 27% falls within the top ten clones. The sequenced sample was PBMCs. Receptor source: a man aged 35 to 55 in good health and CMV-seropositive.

In nucleotides, the CDR3 is TGTGCCAGCAGCCCCTCTGGGGACAGCTCCTACGAGCAGTACTTC. Protein sequence: CASSPSGDSSYEQYF. V usage is TRBV6-4 and J usage is TRBJ2-7; 7 bases line up with TRBD1. Per germline, CDR1 MRHNA and CDR2 SNTAGT. The CDR3 runs 15 residues. The V and J ends lost 6 bases and 0 bases, in that order; junction bases with no gene match: 8.

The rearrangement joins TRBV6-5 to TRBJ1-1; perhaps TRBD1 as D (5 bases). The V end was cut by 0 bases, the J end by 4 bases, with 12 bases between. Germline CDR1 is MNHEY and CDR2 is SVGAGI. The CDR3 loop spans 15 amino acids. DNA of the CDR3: TGTGCCAGCAGTTACTCTCCGGGGGTGAGCACTGAAGCTTTCTTT. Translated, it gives CASSYSPGVSTEAFF.

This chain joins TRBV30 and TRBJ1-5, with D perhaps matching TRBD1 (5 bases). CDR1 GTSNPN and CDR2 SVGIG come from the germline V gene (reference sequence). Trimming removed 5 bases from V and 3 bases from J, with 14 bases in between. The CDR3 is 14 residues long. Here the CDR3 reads CAWSTGSLNQPQHF. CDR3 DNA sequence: TGTGCCTGGTCCACAGGATCTCTCAATCAGCCCCAGCATTTT. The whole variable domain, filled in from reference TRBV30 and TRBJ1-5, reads SQTIHQWPATLVQPVGSPLSLECTVEGTSNPNLYWYRQAAGRGLQLLFYSVGIGQISSEVPQNLSASRPQDRQFILSSKKLLLSDSGFYLCAWSTGSLNQPQHFGDGTRLSIL.

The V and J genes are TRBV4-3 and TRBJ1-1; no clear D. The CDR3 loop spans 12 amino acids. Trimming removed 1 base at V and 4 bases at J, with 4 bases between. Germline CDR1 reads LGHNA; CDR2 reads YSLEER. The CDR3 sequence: CASSQGATEAFF. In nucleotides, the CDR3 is TGCGCCAGCAGCCAAGGGGCCACTGAAGCTTTCTTT.

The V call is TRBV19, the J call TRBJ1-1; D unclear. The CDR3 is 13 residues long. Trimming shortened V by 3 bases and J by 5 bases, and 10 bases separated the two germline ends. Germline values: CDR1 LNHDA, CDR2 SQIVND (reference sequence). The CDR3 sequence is CASSIGRRTEAFF. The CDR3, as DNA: TGTGCCAGTAGTATCGGGCGGAGGACTGAAGCTTTCTTT.

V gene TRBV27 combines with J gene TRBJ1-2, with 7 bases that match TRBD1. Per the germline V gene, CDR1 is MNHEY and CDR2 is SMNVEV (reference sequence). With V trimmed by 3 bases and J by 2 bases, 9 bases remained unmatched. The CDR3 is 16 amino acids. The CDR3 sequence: CASSFPPTDRNYGYTF. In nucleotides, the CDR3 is TGTGCCAGCAGTTTCCCCCCAACGGACAGGAACTATGGCTACACCTTC.

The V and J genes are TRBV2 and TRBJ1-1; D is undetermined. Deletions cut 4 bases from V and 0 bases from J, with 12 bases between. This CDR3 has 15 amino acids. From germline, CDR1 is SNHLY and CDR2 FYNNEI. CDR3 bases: TGTGCCAGCAGTGGGGCCAACATTATGAACACTGAAGCTTTCTTT. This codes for CASSGANIMNTEAFF.

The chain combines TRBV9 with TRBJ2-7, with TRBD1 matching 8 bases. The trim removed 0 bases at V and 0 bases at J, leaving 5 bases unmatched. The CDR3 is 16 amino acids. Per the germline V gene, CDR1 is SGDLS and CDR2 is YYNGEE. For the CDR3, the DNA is TGTGCCAGCAGCGTAGGGGACAGGCTTAGCTCCTACGAGCAGTACTTC. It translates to CASSVGDRLSSYEQYF.

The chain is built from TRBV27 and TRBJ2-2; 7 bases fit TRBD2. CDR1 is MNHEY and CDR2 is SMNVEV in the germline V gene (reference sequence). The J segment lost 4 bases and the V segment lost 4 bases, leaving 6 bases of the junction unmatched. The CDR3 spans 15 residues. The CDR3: CASSSWGGVTGELFF. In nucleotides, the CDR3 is TGTGCCAGCAGTTCGTGGGGGGGTGTCACCGGGGAGCTGTTTTTT.

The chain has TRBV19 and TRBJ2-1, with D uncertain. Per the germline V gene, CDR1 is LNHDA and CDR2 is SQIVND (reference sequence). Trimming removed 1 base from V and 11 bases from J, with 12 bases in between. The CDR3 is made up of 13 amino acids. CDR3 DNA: TGTGCCAGTAGTATAGTGGGCAACTCGCAGCAGTTCTTC. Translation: CASSIVGNSQQFF.

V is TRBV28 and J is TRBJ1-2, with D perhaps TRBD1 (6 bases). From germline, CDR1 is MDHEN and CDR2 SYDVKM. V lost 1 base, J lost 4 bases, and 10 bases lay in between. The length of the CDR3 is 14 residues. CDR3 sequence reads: CASSLSGGLYGYTF. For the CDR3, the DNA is TGTGCCAGCAGTTTATCGGGGGGCCTCTATGGCTACACCTTC.

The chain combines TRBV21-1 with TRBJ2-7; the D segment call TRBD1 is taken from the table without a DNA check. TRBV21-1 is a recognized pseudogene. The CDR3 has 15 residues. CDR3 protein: CASSKGAGIRNEQYF. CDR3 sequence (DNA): TGTGCCAGCAGCAAGGGGGCAGGAATCCGGAACGAGCAGTACTTC.

The CDR3 is CASSGQGEGYEQYF. CDR3 in DNA: TGTGCCAGCAGTGGCCAGGGCGAAGGATACGAGCAGTACTTC. The chain is built from TRBV28 and TRBJ2-7; D perhaps matches TRBD1 (5 bases). Per the germline V gene, CDR1 is MDHEN and CDR2 is SYDVKM. The ends were cut back, 5 bases at V and 4 bases at J, with 15 bases in the middle. This CDR3 region has 14 residues.

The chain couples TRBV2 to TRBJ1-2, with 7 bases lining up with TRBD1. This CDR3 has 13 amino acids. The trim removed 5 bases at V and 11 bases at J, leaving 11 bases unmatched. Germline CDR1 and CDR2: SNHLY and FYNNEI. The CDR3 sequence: CASSLRRDSNYTF. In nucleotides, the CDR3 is TGTGCCAGCAGTCTACGAAGGGACAGTAATTACACCTTC.

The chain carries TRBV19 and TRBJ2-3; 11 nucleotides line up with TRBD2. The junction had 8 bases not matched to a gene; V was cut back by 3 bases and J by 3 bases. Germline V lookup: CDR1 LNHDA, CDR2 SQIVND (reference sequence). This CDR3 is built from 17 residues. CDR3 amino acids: CASSIRLAGWGTDTQYF. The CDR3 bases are TGTGCCAGTAGTATTAGACTAGCGGGATGGGGTACAGATACGCAGTATTTT.

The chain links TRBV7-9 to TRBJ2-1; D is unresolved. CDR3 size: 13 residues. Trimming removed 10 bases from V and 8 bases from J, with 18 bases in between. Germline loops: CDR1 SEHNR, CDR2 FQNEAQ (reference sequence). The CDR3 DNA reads TGTGCCACCCTGGTCGCTAATCACGATGAGCAGTTCTTC. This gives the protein CATLVANHDEQFF. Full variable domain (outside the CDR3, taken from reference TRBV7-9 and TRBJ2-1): DTGVSQNPRHKITKRGQNVTFRCDPISEHNRLYWYRQTLGQGPEFLTYFQNEAQLEKSRLLSDRFSAERPKGSFSTLEIQRTEQGDSAMYLCATLVANHDEQFFGPGTRLTVL.

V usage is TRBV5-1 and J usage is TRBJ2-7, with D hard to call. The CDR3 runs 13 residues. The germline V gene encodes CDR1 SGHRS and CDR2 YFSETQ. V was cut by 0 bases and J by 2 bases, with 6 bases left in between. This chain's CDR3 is CASSLAQTYEQYF. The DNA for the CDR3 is TGCGCCAGCAGCTTGGCCCAGACCTACGAGCAGTACTTC.

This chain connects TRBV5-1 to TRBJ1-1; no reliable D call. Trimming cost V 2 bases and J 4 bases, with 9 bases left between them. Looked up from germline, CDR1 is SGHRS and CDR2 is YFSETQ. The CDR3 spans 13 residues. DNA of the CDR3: TGCGCCAGCAGCTTAACGACAATCACTGAAGCTTTCTTT. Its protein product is CASSLTTITEAFF.

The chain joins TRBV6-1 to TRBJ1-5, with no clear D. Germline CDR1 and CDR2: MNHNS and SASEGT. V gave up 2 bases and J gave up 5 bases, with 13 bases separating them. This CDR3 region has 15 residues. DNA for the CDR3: TGTGCCAGCAGTGAACCCGGGCAGCGGGATCAGCCCCAGCATTTT. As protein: CASSEPGQRDQPQHF.

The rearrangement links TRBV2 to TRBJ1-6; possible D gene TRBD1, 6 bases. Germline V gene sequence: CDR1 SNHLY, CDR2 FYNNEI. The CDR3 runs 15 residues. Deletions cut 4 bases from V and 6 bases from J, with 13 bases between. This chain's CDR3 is CASSAEDSVNSPLHF. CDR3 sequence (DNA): TGTGCCAGCAGTGCGGAGGACAGTGTTAATTCACCCCTCCACTTT.

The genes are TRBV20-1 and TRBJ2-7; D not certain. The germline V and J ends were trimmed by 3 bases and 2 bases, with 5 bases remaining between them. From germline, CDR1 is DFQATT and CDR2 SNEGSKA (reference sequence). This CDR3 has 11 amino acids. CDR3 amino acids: CSARATYEQYF. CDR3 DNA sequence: TGCAGTGCTAGGGCCACCTACGAGCAGTACTTC.

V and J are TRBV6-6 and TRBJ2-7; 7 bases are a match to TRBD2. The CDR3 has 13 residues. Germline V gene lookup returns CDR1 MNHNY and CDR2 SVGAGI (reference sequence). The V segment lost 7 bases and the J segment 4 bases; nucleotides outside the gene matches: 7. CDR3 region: CASMGRGRYEQYF. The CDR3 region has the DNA TGTGCCAGCATGGGGAGGGGAAGGTACGAGCAGTACTTC.

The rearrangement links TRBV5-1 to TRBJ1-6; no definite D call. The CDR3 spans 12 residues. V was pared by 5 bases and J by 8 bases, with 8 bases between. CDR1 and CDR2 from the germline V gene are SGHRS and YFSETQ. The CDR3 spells CASRLADSPLHF. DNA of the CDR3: TGCGCCAGCAGATTAGCGGATTCACCCCTCCACTTT.

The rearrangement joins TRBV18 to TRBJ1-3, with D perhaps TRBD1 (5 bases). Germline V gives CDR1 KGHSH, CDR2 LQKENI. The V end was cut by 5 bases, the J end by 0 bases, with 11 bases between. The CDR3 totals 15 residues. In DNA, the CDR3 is TGTGCCAGCTCAACGGACAACGTCTCTGGAAACACCATATATTTT. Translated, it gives CASSTDNVSGNTIYF.

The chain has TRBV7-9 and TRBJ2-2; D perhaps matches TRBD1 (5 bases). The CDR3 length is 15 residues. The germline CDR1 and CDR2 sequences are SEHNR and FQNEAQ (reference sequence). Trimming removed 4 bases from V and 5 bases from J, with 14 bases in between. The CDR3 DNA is TGTGCCAGCAGCTCGGCGACAGCCCCAACCGGGGAGCTGTTTTTT. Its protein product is CASSSATAPTGELFF.

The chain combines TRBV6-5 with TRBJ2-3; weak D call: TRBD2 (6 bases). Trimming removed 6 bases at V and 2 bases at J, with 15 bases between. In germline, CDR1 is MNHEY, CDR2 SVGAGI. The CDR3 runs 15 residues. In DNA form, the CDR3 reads TGTGCCAGCAGAAATCCGGGACTTCTCACAGATACGCAGTATTTT. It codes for CASRNPGLLTDTQYF.

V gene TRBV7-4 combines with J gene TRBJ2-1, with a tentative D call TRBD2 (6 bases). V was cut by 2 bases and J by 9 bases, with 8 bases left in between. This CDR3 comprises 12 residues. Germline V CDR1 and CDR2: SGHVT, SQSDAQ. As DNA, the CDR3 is TGTGCCAGCAGCTTAAGGAGGGTTGAGCAGTTCTTC. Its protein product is CASSLRRVEQFF.

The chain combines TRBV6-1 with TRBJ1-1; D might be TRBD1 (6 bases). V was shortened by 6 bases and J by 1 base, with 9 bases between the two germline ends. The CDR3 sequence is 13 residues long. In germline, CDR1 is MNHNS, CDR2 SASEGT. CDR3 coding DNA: TGTGCCAGCAGCACACAGGGGAACACTGAAGCTTTCTTT. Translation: CASSTQGNTEAFF.

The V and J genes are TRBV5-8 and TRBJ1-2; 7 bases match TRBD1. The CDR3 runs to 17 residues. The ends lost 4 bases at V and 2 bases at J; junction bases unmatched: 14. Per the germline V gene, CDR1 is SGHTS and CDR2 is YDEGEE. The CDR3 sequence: CASSPYRREGANYGYTF. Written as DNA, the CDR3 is TGTGCCAGCAGCCCTTACCGCCGAGAGGGGGCGAACTATGGCTACACCTTC. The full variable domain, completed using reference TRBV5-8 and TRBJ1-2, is EAGVTQSPTHLIKTRGQQATLRCSPISGHTSVYWYQQALGLGLQFLLWYDEGEERNRGNFPPRFSGRQFPNYSSELNVNALELEDSALYLCASSPYRREGANYGYTFGSGTRLTVV.

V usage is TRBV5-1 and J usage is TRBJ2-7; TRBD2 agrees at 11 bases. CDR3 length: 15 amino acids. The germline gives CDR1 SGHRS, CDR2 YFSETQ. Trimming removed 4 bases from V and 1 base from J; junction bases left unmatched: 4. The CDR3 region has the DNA TGCGCCAGCAGCCCGGGACTAGCGGCATCCTACGAGCAGTACTTC. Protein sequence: CASSPGLAASYEQYF.